The present entry profiles one T cell receptor beta chain with its context. In the original workflow: Cell counts per sample came from amplifying reference gene primers. The method was immunoSEQ multiplex PCR; TCRdb's version includes in-frame clones alone and lacks a portion of them. That table supplies the V and J calls and clone size; D and trimming were determined from the DNA. Of 450,000 or so clones listed, about 90% are singletons. This sample is drawn from a study of blood T cell repertoires in COVID-19. CDR1 and CDR2 from the germline V gene are SQVTM and ANQGSEA. Trimming cost V 6 bases and J 3 bases, with 14 bases left between them. The CDR3 is 13 amino acids. Individuals aged about 18 to 90 years were recruited from fewer than 30 US areas. In assigning cohorts, the study relied on participant-reported clinical history. In Cohort 3, a recovered donor had either two negative PCRs, clearance, or symptom resolution.

The receptor was derived from a man younger than 35 who had recovered from COVID-19. The chain employs TRBV29-1 and TRBJ1-2; perhaps TRBD1 as D (5 bases). Material for sequencing was PBMCs or T cells enriched from blood (not recorded which). The CDR3 protein is CSVWGTGHYGYTF. For the CDR3, the DNA is TGCAGCGTATGGGGAACAGGCCACTATGGCTACACCTTC.